These 18 T cell receptor beta chains were all obtained from the same sample, sequenced in a study of T cell responses to AZD1222 COVID-19 vaccine. TCRdb's copy holds only in-frame clones and misses some; the assay was immunoSEQ multiplex PCR. The table has roughly 150,000 clones, 92% seen once. Specimen: peripheral blood, collected 28 days after the second AZD1222 dose. The receptors were gathered from an adult who received the AZD1222 COVID-19 vaccine.

The chain joins TRBV12-3 or TRBV12-4 to TRBJ1-2; 7 nucleotides align to TRBD1. V lost 4 bases to trimming and J lost 7 bases; unmatched junction nucleotides: 0. There are 11 residues in the CDR3. This CDR3 reads CASSSGGGYTF. In DNA, the CDR3 is TGTGCCAGCAGTTCAGGGGGTGGCTACACCTTC.

The CDR3 is CASTISRHLGNTIYF. The CDR3 bases are TGTGCCAGCACCATAAGCCGGCACCTTGGAAACACCATATATTTT. The rearrangement links TRBV6-5 to TRBJ1-3; D gene uncertain. Germline CDR1 MNHEY, CDR2 SVGAGI. Between the trimmed V and J ends, which lost 7 bases and 3 bases, there was a span of 16 bases. The CDR3 extends over 15 amino acids.

The gene calls are TRBV29-1 and TRBJ2-7, with D perhaps TRBD1 (6 bases). The germline gives CDR1 SQVTM, CDR2 ANQGSEA. The CDR3 length is 13 residues. Trimming removed 4 bases at V and 7 bases at J, with 17 bases between. The CDR3 reads CSVGWTVASEQYF. The CDR3 DNA reads as TGCAGCGTTGGATGGACAGTGGCTAGTGAGCAGTACTTC.

The rearrangement joins TRBV5-1 to TRBJ2-7; TRBD2 matches at 10 bases. The CDR3 consists of 19 residues. Germline V CDR1 and CDR2: SGHRS, YFSETQ. Trimming removed 1 base from V and 0 bases from J; junction bases left unmatched: 13. In DNA form, the CDR3 reads TGCGCCAGCAGCTTGAATTTCGGGACTAGCGCCTCAAGCTCCTACGAGCAGTACTTC. Translating gives CASSLNFGTSASSSYEQYF.

V is TRBV12-5 and J is TRBJ2-1, with TRBD1 matching 8 bases. The V and J ends lost 0 bases and 4 bases, in that order; junction bases with no gene match: 8. CDR1 and CDR2 from the germline V gene are LGHNT and FRNRAP. The CDR3 is made up of 17 amino acids. This chain's CDR3 is CASGLVADRGFYNEQFF. The CDR3 DNA is TGTGCTAGTGGTTTGGTTGCCGACAGGGGATTTTACAATGAGCAGTTCTTC.

Note on this clone: Distinct nucleotide sequences in the sample also encode this CDR3. J is TRBJ1-1 and V is TRBV12-3 or TRBV12-4; D remains unclear. CDR3 length: 13 amino acids. The V end was cut by 2 bases, the J end by 3 bases, with 7 bases between. This chain's CDR3 is CASSLRTYTEAFF. CDR3 DNA: TGTGCCAGCAGTTTAAGGACGTACACTGAAGCTTTCTTT.

The V gene is TRBV7-9, the J gene TRBJ1-2, with D unresolved. Trimming shortened V by 5 bases and J by 6 bases, and 19 bases separated the two germline ends. The CDR3 length is 15 residues. From germline, CDR1 is SEHNR and CDR2 FQNEAQ (reference sequence). The CDR3, as DNA: TGTGCCAGCAGCCCACGGGGTACCGGCCCCAATGGCTACACCTTC. Its translation: CASSPRGTGPNGYTF.

The chain joins TRBV19 to TRBJ2-5; D remains ambiguous. V was clipped by 0 bases and J by 5 bases, with 7 bases between them. Germline CDR1 reads LNHDA; CDR2 reads SQIVND (reference sequence). The CDR3 totals 13 residues. The CDR3 spells CASSIDQVETQYF. The DNA of the CDR3 is TGTGCCAGTAGTATAGATCAGGTGGAGACCCAGTACTTC.

The chain employs TRBV9 and TRBJ1-4, with a possible D match to TRBD1 (6 bases). CDR3 size: 16 residues. Trimming cost V 0 bases and J 1 base, with 10 bases left between them. Germline V lookup: CDR1 SGDLS, CDR2 YYNGEE. The CDR3 is CASSVGGALTNEKLFF. The CDR3 nucleotides are TGTGCCAGCAGCGTAGGGGGGGCGTTAACTAATGAAAAACTGTTTTTT.

The V call is TRBV6-5, the J call TRBJ2-7; D perhaps matches TRBD2 (5 bases). The CDR3 covers 14 residues. Germline V CDR1 and CDR2: MNHEY, SVGAGI. The V gene lost 0 bases and the J gene lost 6 bases, with 12 bases spanning the gap. CDR3 loop: CASSYSRRRGEQYF. The CDR3 nucleotides are TGTGCCAGCAGTTACTCCCGACGACGGGGCGAGCAGTACTTC.

V is TRBV9 and J is TRBJ2-1; 7 bases agree with TRBD2. The CDR3 covers 15 residues. V dropped 0 bases and J dropped 4; count of bases not matched to a gene: 4. From germline, CDR1 is SGDLS and CDR2 YYNGEE. The CDR3 nucleotides are TGTGCCAGCAGCGTAGATGCGGGGGATTACAATGAGCAGTTCTTC. It codes for CASSVDAGDYNEQFF.

The rearrangement joins TRBV7-9 to TRBJ1-2; the D is unclear. The CDR3 extends over 13 amino acids. Trimming removed 2 bases at V and 6 bases at J, with 10 bases between. Germline lookup yields CDR1 SEHNR and CDR2 FQNEAQ (reference sequence). CDR3 region: CASSLLKTDGYTF. As DNA, the CDR3 is TGTGCCAGCAGCTTACTGAAAACGGATGGCTACACCTTC.

V usage is TRBV5-4 and J usage is TRBJ2-3; D is ambiguous. Germline CDR1 reads SGHNT; CDR2 reads YYREEE (reference sequence). The CDR3 consists of 12 residues. The V end was cut by 0 bases, the J end by 4 bases, with 3 bases between. CDR3 region: CASSLEADTQYF. The CDR3 DNA sequence: TGTGCCAGCAGCTTGGAAGCAGATACGCAGTATTTT.

The V call is TRBV15, the J call TRBJ1-5; possible D gene TRBD1, 6 bases. The CDR3 consists of 15 residues. Trimming stripped 0 bases from V and 6 bases from J, with 12 bases between. Per the germline V gene, CDR1 is LNHNV and CDR2 is YYDKDF (reference sequence). The CDR3 DNA reads TGTGCCACCAGCAGAGAACAGGGATTTATTCAGCCCCAGCATTTT. It translates to CATSREQGFIQPQHF.

The CDR3 reads CASSPLRAGELFF. In DNA form, the CDR3 reads TGTGCCAGCAGCCCCCTCAGGGCCGGGGAGCTGTTTTTT. The V gene is TRBV6-2 or TRBV6-3, the J gene TRBJ2-2; perhaps TRBD1 as D (5 bases). Between the trimmed V and J ends, which lost 6 bases and 6 bases, there was a span of 11 bases. This CDR3 comprises 13 residues. Germline CDR1 and CDR2: MNHEY and SVGEGT.

This clone occurred once. The chain couples TRBV18 to TRBJ1-5, with TRBD1 matching over 7 bases. The CDR3 is 16 amino acids. Germline CDR1 and CDR2: KGHSH and LQKENI. V gave up 2 bases and J gave up 7 bases; unmatched junction bases: 11. The DNA of the CDR3 is TGTGCCAGCTCACCATTCCCCGCGACAGGGCACCAGCCCCAGCATTTT. Translation: CASSPFPATGHQPQHF.

V gene TRBV7-2 combines with J gene TRBJ1-2, with 7 bases identical to TRBD1. The length of the CDR3 is 14 residues. The junction had 11 bases not matched to a gene; V was cut back by 6 bases and J by 7 bases. Germline V CDR1 and CDR2: SGHTA, FQGNSA. The CDR3 sequence: CASRQDQGTVGYTF. In nucleotides, the CDR3 is TGTGCCAGCAGACAAGACCAAGGGACAGTTGGCTACACCTTC. The full variable domain, in which reference TRBV7-2 and TRBJ1-2 provide the parts outside the CDR3, is GAGVSQSPSNKVTEKGKDVELRCDPISGHTALYWYRQSLGQGLEFLIYFQGNSAPDKSGLPSDRFSAERTGGSVSTLTIQRTQQEDSAVYLCASRQDQGTVGYTFGSGTRLTVV.

This rearrangement joins TRBV6-5 to TRBJ2-3; 7 bases are shared with TRBD1. Germline CDR1 and CDR2: MNHEY and SVGAGI. V was clipped by 2 bases and J by 1 base; unmatched bases: 6. This CDR3 is 16 amino acids long. This chain's CDR3 is CASSYQGQVGTDTQYF. CDR3 nucleotide sequence: TGTGCCAGCAGTTACCAAGGACAGGTCGGCACAGATACGCAGTATTTT.